This T cell receptor beta chain was profiled in a study of blood T cell repertoires in COVID-19. About the study: Acute-phase and convalescent COVID-19 samples originated in the United States, Italy and Spain. T cells, B-cell-depleted T cells, or PBMCs supplied cDNA or gDNA.

In the source study's methods: Nucleated cell counts were estimated from reference gene primer amplification. Generated by immunoSEQ multiplex PCR, the TCRdb table keeps only in-frame clones and is missing some. The D gene and trimming were derived from the DNA, and the V and J assignments and clone size from that table. The repertoire consists of 150,000 to 200,000 clones, with roughly 89% occurring once and the leading ten covering roughly 3.7%. This CDR3 region has 16 residues. V dropped 5 bases and J dropped 5 bases, with 21 bases sitting between them. The germline V gene has CDR1 MDHEN and CDR2 SYDVKM.

The specimen sequenced was peripheral blood. The receptor was derived from a man aged 18-30 years with active or convalescent COVID-19. This chain joins TRBV28 and TRBJ1-2; tentatively, D is TRBD1 (6 bases). CDR3 amino acids: CASSRYLGDIYYGYTF. The CDR3 DNA reads TGTGCCAGCAGTCGATACCTCGGGGACATATATTATGGCTACACCTTC.